What follows are 12 T cell receptor beta chains derived from one specimen sequenced in a study of shared clonotypes between healthy human individuals. Only in-frame clones appear in the TCRdb table, and some are missing; sequencing was by immunoSEQ multiplex PCR. The sample has some 2,500,000 clones, roughly 93% seen once. Sequencing was done on a sample of naive CD4+ T cells from PBMCs. Subset denoted: CD45RA+ positively selected. These receptors originate from a young man in good health. Some clones in this sample may be carry-over from other donors' samples.

V usage is TRBV7-9 and J usage is TRBJ2-7; TRBD1 matches 9 bases. The germline CDR1 and CDR2 sequences are SEHNR and FQNEAQ (reference sequence). The CDR3 runs 16 residues. The V and J ends lost 5 bases and 4 bases, in that order; junction bases with no gene match: 12. The CDR3 DNA is TGTGCCAGCAGCATCCTCCGCGGGGACAGGGTTTACGAGCAGTACTTC. Encoded protein: CASSILRGDRVYEQYF.

The rearrangement uses TRBV5-1 and TRBJ1-2; TRBD1 matches 7 bases. This CDR3 region has 14 residues. Germline V gene sequence: CDR1 SGHRS, CDR2 YFSETQ. V shed 0 bases and J 7 bases; nucleotides not matched to a gene: 6. The CDR3 is CASSLGSGQSGYTF. CDR3 coding DNA: TGCGCCAGCAGCTTGGGATCGGGACAGAGTGGCTACACCTTC.

This chain connects TRBV28 to TRBJ2-7, with no clear D. The CDR3 covers 14 residues. Germline values: CDR1 MDHEN, CDR2 SYDVKM. Trimming took 5 bases from V and 6 from J, leaving 17 bases between them. CDR3 in amino acids: CASSTLLAAIEQYF. DNA for the CDR3: TGTGCCAGCAGTACCCTCTTGGCAGCCATCGAGCAGTACTTC.

The rearrangement links TRBV15 to TRBJ2-6; 8 nucleotides agree with TRBD1. V was clipped by 3 bases and J by 4 bases; unmatched bases: 11. This CDR3 is built from 18 residues. Germline V gives CDR1 LNHNV, CDR2 YYDKDF (reference sequence). The DNA of the CDR3 is TGTGCCACCAGCAGGGGACAGGACGGTGGGTGGGGGGCCAACGTCCTGACTTTC. Translated: CATSRGQDGGWGANVLTF.

The rearrangement joins TRBV5-1 to TRBJ1-1; 8 nucleotides match TRBD1. This CDR3 is built from 15 residues. Germline V gives CDR1 SGHRS, CDR2 YFSETQ. The ends lost 4 bases at V and 4 bases at J; junction bases unmatched: 9. CDR3 region: CASSPLGTGGTEAFF. CDR3 DNA: TGCGCCAGCAGCCCCCTCGGGACAGGCGGCACTGAAGCTTTCTTT.

The gene calls are TRBV5-1 and TRBJ1-2; the D gene is possibly TRBD1 (5 bases). Germline lookup yields CDR1 SGHRS and CDR2 YFSETQ. The CDR3 has 17 residues. V was trimmed by 0 bases and J by 6 bases, leaving 21 bases between them. The CDR3 DNA follows: TGCGCCAGCAGCTTGGGGGTAGATTGGAGGGGTCAGCATGGCTACACCTTC. This encodes CASSLGVDWRGQHGYTF.

The chain employs TRBV5-4 and TRBJ2-5; no clear D gene. V lost 0 bases and J 1 base, leaving 13 bases between the germline ends. Per the germline V gene, CDR1 is SGHNT and CDR2 is YYREEE (reference sequence). The CDR3 loop spans 16 amino acids. The chain's CDR3 is CASSLAPSAIQETQYF. The DNA of the CDR3 is TGTGCCAGCAGCTTGGCCCCCTCAGCTATCCAAGAGACCCAGTACTTC.

The chain carries TRBV7-2 and TRBJ1-1; 7 positions match TRBD1. CDR1 is SGHTA, CDR2 FQGNSA, per germline. The CDR3 extends over 15 amino acids. J lost 0 bases, V lost 1 base, and 2 bases had no gene match. The CDR3 region is CASSLGGQLNTEAFF. Here the CDR3 DNA reads TGTGCCAGCAGCTTAGGGGGACAGCTGAACACTGAAGCTTTCTTT.

The chain recombines TRBV27 with TRBJ2-2; the match to TRBD1 covers 7 bases. V lost 7 bases to trimming and J lost 5 bases; unmatched junction nucleotides: 4. Germline assignment: CDR1 MNHEY and CDR2 SMNVEV (reference sequence). This CDR3 has 13 amino acids. The CDR3 protein is CASNYRGTGELFF. In DNA form, the CDR3 reads TGTGCCAGCAACTACAGGGGAACCGGGGAGCTGTTTTTT.

The rearrangement links TRBV19 to TRBJ1-4; the D is unclear. The germline V gene encodes CDR1 LNHDA and CDR2 SQIVND (reference sequence). The CDR3 sequence is 13 residues long. Trimming left V 5 bases short and J 8 bases short, with 12 bases between. In DNA form, the CDR3 reads TGTGCCAGTAGTTCTGGGGATGGGGAAAAACTGTTTTTT. Amino acids: CASSSGDGEKLFF.

The chain recombines TRBV6-6 with TRBJ2-2, with a possible D match to TRBD2 (5 bases). Trimming shortened V by 10 bases and J by 3 bases, and 21 bases separated the two germline ends. Germline lookup yields CDR1 MNHNY and CDR2 SVGAGI (reference sequence). The CDR3 extends over 16 amino acids. The CDR3 is CATLRYRGGDTGELFF. The DNA of the CDR3 is TGTGCCACCTTGAGATACCGGGGTGGGGACACCGGGGAGCTGTTTTTT.

This chain links TRBV5-4 with TRBJ1-1, with a weak D call TRBD1 (6 bases). This CDR3 has 15 residues. The V gene lost 0 bases and the J gene lost 1 base, with 10 bases spanning the gap. The germline CDR1 and CDR2 sequences are SGHNT and YYREEE (reference sequence). The chain's CDR3 is CASSLGGLGNTEAFF. The CDR3 nucleotides are TGTGCCAGCAGCTTGGGGGGGCTGGGGAACACTGAAGCTTTCTTT.